The subject of this entry is one T cell receptor beta chain. Participant age was roughly 18 to 100 years, and participants resided in fewer than 30 US areas. Participants reported their clinical history, and cohort assignment relied on those reports. This entry comes from a study of blood T cell repertoires in COVID-19. About the research overall: From the United States, Italy and Spain came samples of acute and convalescent COVID-19.

The table came from immunoSEQ multiplex PCR; TCRdb's copy has only in-frame clones and leaves some out. There are more than 300,000 clones in the sample; approximately 89% occur only once, and around 0.94% lies in the top ten. Sequenced material: PBMCs or T cells enriched from blood (not recorded which). This TCR was sampled from a woman aged 40-49 years who had been exposed to COVID-19.

The CDR3 DNA reads as TGTGCCAGCAGTTTCGGGGGGCTTCCTAACTATGGCTACACCTTC. Encoded protein: CASSFGGLPNYGYTF. V gene TRBV27 combines with J gene TRBJ1-2, with D possibly matching TRBD1 (6 bases). V was pared by 3 bases and J by 0 bases, with 11 bases between. CDR3 length equals 15 residues. Germline V gene lookup returns CDR1 MNHEY and CDR2 SMNVEV (reference sequence).